This T cell receptor beta chain stems from a study of T cell changes during pregnancy in multiple sclerosis. CDR1 SQVTM and CDR2 ANQGSEA come from the germline V gene. The CDR3 extends over 15 amino acids. V gave up 7 bases and J gave up 2 bases, with 20 bases separating them. Only in-frame clones appear in the TCRdb table, and some are missing; sequencing was by immunoSEQ multiplex PCR. The sample gives some 35,000 clones, roughly nine tenths of which show up once; approximately 0.75% is in the top ten. The chain links TRBV29-1 to TRBJ1-2, with D possibly being TRBD1 (5 bases). The source was CD4+ T cells from peripheral blood mononuclear cells, collected after pregnancy. The source of this sequence is a female donor in good health, enrolled as a control in a pregnancy study. The CDR3 DNA sequence: TGCAGCGCTGGATCGGGGGACCCAATCAACTATGGCTACACCTTC. This encodes CSAGSGDPINYGYTF.